One and the same sample provided the 27 T cell receptor beta chains below, sequenced in a study of shared clonotypes between healthy human individuals. Method: immunoSEQ multiplex PCR; TCRdb's copy keeps in-frame clones and lacks some. Among fewer than 1.6 million clones listed, approximately 98.5% were seen once. Material: naive CD4+ T cells sorted from blood. Sample subset: CD45RA+ positively selected. The receptors were gathered from a man aged 25-45 years in good health.

V gene TRBV18 combines with J gene TRBJ2-6, with D uncertain. Germline-derived CDR1 and CDR2 are KGHSH and LQKENI. This CDR3 spans 14 amino acids. V lost 4 bases and J lost 0, with 4 bases in between. The CDR3 bases are TGTGCCAGCTCACTGAACTCTGGGGCCAACGTCCTGACTTTC. Amino acids: CASSLNSGANVLTF.

The chain couples TRBV30 to TRBJ2-7; D gene uncertain. CDR1 and CDR2 from the germline V gene are GTSNPN and SVGIG (reference sequence). V was clipped by 2 bases and J by 2 bases, with 7 bases between them. CDR3 length equals 12 residues. The CDR3 coding sequence is TGTGCCTGGAGTTTAGACGCCTACGAGCAGTACTTC. The encoded protein is CAWSLDAYEQYF.

This chain connects TRBV7-2 to TRBJ2-1; D may be TRBD1 (6 bases). V lost 2 bases to trimming and J lost 0 bases, with 14 bases between them. The V gene's germline CDR1 is SGHTA and CDR2 FQGNSA. The CDR3 runs to 17 residues. The CDR3 nucleotides read TGTGCCAGCAGCTTATTTTTAGGGGGAAGCTCCTACAATGAGCAGTTCTTC. This codes for CASSLFLGGSSYNEQFF.

This chain links TRBV18 with TRBJ2-3; possibly TRBD1 for D (6 bases). V lost 9 bases and J lost 6, with 19 bases in between. The CDR3 is made up of 14 amino acids. Germline CDR1 is KGHSH and CDR2 is LQKENI. Here the CDR3 reads CASRPDRASDTQYF. The DNA for the CDR3 is TGTGCCAGTCGGCCGGACAGAGCATCTGATACGCAGTATTTT.

The V gene is TRBV13, the J gene TRBJ2-2; no definite D call. Germline values: CDR1 PRHDT, CDR2 FYEKMQ (reference sequence). The CDR3 contains 17 residues. V was pared by 4 bases and J by 5 bases, with 20 bases between. The CDR3 DNA reads as TGTGCCAGCAGCTCACCACCTCTCGCCGTCGGGACCGGGGAGCTGTTTTTT. Translation: CASSSPPLAVGTGELFF.

The rearrangement uses TRBV19 and TRBJ1-2, with D possibly matching TRBD1 (6 bases). V was pared by 3 bases and J by 0 bases, with 14 bases between. Germline CDR1 and CDR2: LNHDA and SQIVND (reference sequence). This CDR3 region has 16 residues. In nucleotides, the CDR3 is TGTGCCAGTAGTATTAATCAGGGGACCACTAACTATGGCTACACCTTC. Encoded protein: CASSINQGTTNYGYTF.

This chain joins TRBV5-1 and TRBJ2-7; TRBD1 might be the D (6 bases). Trimming took off 4 bases at V and 0 bases at J, with 26 bases between the two ends. The germline V gene encodes CDR1 SGHRS and CDR2 YFSETQ. CDR3 size: 19 residues. CDR3 protein: CASSPGQTGWERTSYEQYF. CDR3 DNA: TGCGCCAGCAGCCCCGGACAGACTGGGTGGGAGCGGACCTCCTACGAGCAGTACTTC.

Points on this clone: Additional DNA sequences in this sample encode the identical CDR3. The chain couples TRBV5-1 to TRBJ2-5; D uncertain. Trimming took off 4 bases at V and 1 base at J, with 8 bases between the two ends. The CDR3 consists of 13 residues. Germline loops: CDR1 SGHRS, CDR2 YFSETQ. The CDR3 coding sequence is TGCGCCAGCAGCCCAACACCCCAAGAGACCCAGTACTTC. Amino acids: CASSPTPQETQYF.

This chain links TRBV10-3 with TRBJ2-2, with TRBD1 as a possible D gene (6 bases). This CDR3 is 13 amino acids long. V was cut by 5 bases and J by 6 bases, with 10 bases left in between. Germline loops: CDR1 ENHRY, CDR2 SYGVKD. The CDR3 sequence: CAISPGDPGELFF. The CDR3 DNA is TGTGCCATCAGTCCAGGGGATCCCGGGGAGCTGTTTTTT.

The genes are TRBV5-1 and TRBJ1-1; a possible D gene is TRBD1 (5 bases). Germline V CDR1 and CDR2: SGHRS, YFSETQ. The V gene lost 4 bases and the J gene lost 4 bases, with 17 bases spanning the gap. This CDR3 region has 15 residues. CDR3 sequence reads: CASSDPRGGSTEAFF. CDR3 coding DNA: TGCGCCAGCAGCGACCCGCGTGGGGGGTCCACTGAAGCTTTCTTT. The variable domain in full, completed from reference TRBV5-1 and TRBJ1-1, reads KAGVTQTPRYLIKTRGQQVTLSCSPISGHRSVSWYQQTPGQGLQFLFEYFSETQRNKGNFPGRFSGRQFSNSRSEMNVSTLELGDSALYLCASSDPRGGSTEAFFGQGTRLTVV.

The V and J genes are TRBV10-1 and TRBJ2-1; possibly TRBD1 for D (6 bases). Germline V CDR1 and CDR2: WNHNN, SYGVQD (reference sequence). CDR3 size: 12 residues. V dropped 4 bases and J dropped 11 bases, with 12 bases sitting between them. The DNA of the CDR3 is TGCGCCAGCAGTGCCTCCGGGACAAAGCAGTTCTTC. Translation: CASSASGTKQFF.

The chain has TRBV9 and TRBJ1-1; D is unclear. Germline V gene data show CDR1 as SGDLS and CDR2 as YYNGEE. The V end was cut by 2 bases, the J end by 1 base, with 12 bases between. The CDR3 contains 15 residues. This CDR3 reads CASSVQALSNTEAFF. DNA of the CDR3: TGTGCCAGCAGCGTTCAGGCGCTATCGAACACTGAAGCTTTCTTT.

The V call is TRBV5-1, the J call TRBJ2-7, with 8 bases matching TRBD1. V was clipped by 6 bases and J by 0 bases; unmatched bases: 5. Germline CDR1 reads SGHRS; CDR2 reads YFSETQ. This CDR3 is 14 amino acids long. The CDR3, as DNA: TGCGCCAGCAAGGGACAGGCCCTCTCCTACGAGCAGTACTTC. Amino acids: CASKGQALSYEQYF.

The chain links TRBV7-3 to TRBJ2-7; D remains ambiguous. This CDR3 is 15 amino acids long. V was cut by 1 base and J by 2 bases, with 12 bases left in between. CDR1 is SGHTA, CDR2 FQGTGA, per germline. The chain's CDR3 is CASSLSPGPTYEQYF. DNA for the CDR3: TGTGCCAGCAGCTTAAGTCCGGGTCCGACCTACGAGCAGTACTTC.

The chain recombines TRBV7-9 with TRBJ2-7; TRBD1 aligns across 8 bases. The CDR3 is made up of 13 amino acids. The germline gives CDR1 SEHNR, CDR2 FQNEAQ (reference sequence). The V segment lost 7 bases and the J segment 3 bases; nucleotides outside the gene matches: 5. CDR3 residues: CASKWGQDYEQYF. In DNA form, the CDR3 reads TGTGCCAGCAAGTGGGGACAGGACTACGAGCAGTACTTC.

The rearrangement links TRBV27 to TRBJ2-3; 10 bases map to TRBD2. The CDR3 spans 14 residues. Germline loops: CDR1 MNHEY, CDR2 SMNVEV (reference sequence). V dropped 8 bases and J dropped 6; count of bases not matched to a gene: 8. The CDR3 region has the DNA TGTGCCAGCGGCCGGGGACTAGCGCCGGATACGCAGTATTTT. Translation: CASGRGLAPDTQYF.

This clone was recorded once. This chain uses TRBV7-3 with TRBJ2-3; 10 bases agree with TRBD2. Germline-derived CDR1 and CDR2 are SGHTA and FQGTGA. Trimming took 5 bases from V and 6 from J; bases not matched to a gene: 8. This CDR3 region has 15 residues. The CDR3 DNA sequence: TGTGCCAGCAGCCCTCTAGCGGGAGAGGTGGATACGCAGTATTTT. Translated, it gives CASSPLAGEVDTQYF.

V and J are TRBV5-1 and TRBJ2-1; D not certain. With 0 bases removed from V and 5 bases from J, the gap between germline ends came to 9 bases. Germline V gene data show CDR1 as SGHRS and CDR2 as YFSETQ. The length of the CDR3 is 14 residues. In nucleotides, the CDR3 is TGCGCCAGCAGCTTGGCTTCTCTGGACAATGAGCAGTTCTTC. This encodes CASSLASLDNEQFF.

V is TRBV14 and J is TRBJ2-5; no reliable D call. From germline, CDR1 is SGHDN and CDR2 FVKESK. CDR3 length: 12 amino acids. The V end was cut by 6 bases, the J end by 4 bases, with 9 bases between. The CDR3 nucleotides are TGTGCCAGCAGTAAGGTAGGAGAGACCCAGTACTTC. Protein sequence: CASSKVGETQYF.

The V call is TRBV28, the J call TRBJ2-3; 11 bases line up with TRBD2. Germline CDR1 and CDR2: MDHEN and SYDVKM. J was trimmed by 1 base and V by 5 bases; bases with no gene match: 2. The CDR3 loop spans 15 amino acids. The CDR3 coding sequence is TGTGCCAGCAGTATACTAGCGGGAGGCACAGATACGCAGTATTTT. Its protein product is CASSILAGGTDTQYF.

The chain uses TRBV18 and TRBJ2-5; D is unresolved. The last part of the DNA fits TRBJ2-7 better; the J call may be wrong. The germline V gene has CDR1 KGHSH and CDR2 LQKENI. CDR3 length: 13 amino acids. The CDR3 region has the DNA TGTGCCAGCTCACCCTACCCCTCCTACGAGCAGTACTTC. It codes for CASSPYPSYEQYF.

V usage is TRBV7-2 and J usage is TRBJ2-7, with 11 nucleotides matching TRBD2. V gave up 4 bases and J gave up 0 bases; unmatched junction bases: 5. This CDR3 spans 16 amino acids. Germline assignment: CDR1 SGHTA and CDR2 FQGNSA. The CDR3 loop reads CASSSPSGRPSYEQYF. The CDR3 DNA reads as TGTGCCAGCAGCTCCCCTAGCGGGAGGCCCTCCTACGAGCAGTACTTC.

This sequence joins TRBV18 and TRBJ1-2, with a weak D call TRBD1 (6 bases). Germline V gene sequence: CDR1 KGHSH, CDR2 LQKENI. Trimming took 6 bases from V and 2 from J, leaving 25 bases between them. There are 18 residues in the CDR3. CDR3 nucleotides: TGTGCCAGCTCCCACGTCGAAGGCAGGGGTACCTTAAACTATGGCTACACCTTC. It encodes CASSHVEGRGTLNYGYTF.

V is TRBV28 and J is TRBJ1-5; weak D call: TRBD1 (6 bases). This CDR3 spans 17 amino acids. The ends were cut back, 7 bases at V and 4 bases at J, with 23 bases in the middle. CDR1 is MDHEN, CDR2 SYDVKM, per germline. The CDR3 nucleotides read TGTGCCAGCACCCCAATCAGTGGACAGAGGGCTAATCAGCCCCAGCATTTT. Protein sequence: CASTPISGQRANQPQHF.

This chain links TRBV6-5 with TRBJ2-6, with TRBD2 as a possible D gene (5 bases). The length of the CDR3 is 15 residues. The V gene's germline CDR1 is MNHEY and CDR2 SVGAGI. The V end lost 7 bases, the J end lost 0 bases, and 10 bases lay between the germline ends. CDR3: CASNLRGSGANVLTF. The CDR3 DNA reads TGTGCCAGCAATTTACGGGGCTCTGGGGCCAACGTCCTGACTTTC.

This chain uses TRBV28 with TRBJ2-2; no clear D gene. Deletions cut 6 bases from V and 10 bases from J, with 18 bases between. From germline, CDR1 is MDHEN and CDR2 SYDVKM. The CDR3 has 14 amino acids. CDR3 DNA: TGTGCCAGCAGGGGCCCGGCTACAGTGGTGGAGCTGTTTTTT. It yields the protein CASRGPATVVELFF.

The chain uses TRBV28 and TRBJ1-2; TRBD1 matches at 7 bases. Unmatched junction bases numbered 6, after V lost 6 bases and J lost 5 bases. The CDR3 extends over 13 amino acids. Germline V gene lookup returns CDR1 MDHEN and CDR2 SYDVKM. CDR3 bases: TGTGCCAGCAGCCCAAACAGGGGTTATGGCTACACCTTC. As protein: CASSPNRGYGYTF.